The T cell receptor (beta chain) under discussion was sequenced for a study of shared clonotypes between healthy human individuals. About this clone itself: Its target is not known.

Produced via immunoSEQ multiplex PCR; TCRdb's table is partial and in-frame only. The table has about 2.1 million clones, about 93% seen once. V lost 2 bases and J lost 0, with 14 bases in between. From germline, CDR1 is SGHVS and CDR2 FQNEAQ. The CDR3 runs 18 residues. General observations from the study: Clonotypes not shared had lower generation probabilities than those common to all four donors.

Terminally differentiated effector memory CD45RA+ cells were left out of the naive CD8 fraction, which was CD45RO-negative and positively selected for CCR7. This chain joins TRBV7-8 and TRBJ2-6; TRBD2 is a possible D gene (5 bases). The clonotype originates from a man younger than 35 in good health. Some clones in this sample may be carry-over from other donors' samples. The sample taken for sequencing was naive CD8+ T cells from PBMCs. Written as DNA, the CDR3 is TGTGCCAGCAGCTTACTTGCGGGCGCGACCTCTGGGGCCAACGTCCTGACTTTC. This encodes CASSLLAGATSGANVLTF.